Detailed here is one TCR beta chain. The antigen is undetermined. Other nucleotide sequences from this sample produce the same CDR3. This sample is part of a study of metastatic and nonmetastatic thyroid tumors. About the study: From malignant and benign thyroid patients, repertoires in blood and in tumor or nodule tissue were compared. Study-wide findings and caveats: Reportedly, malignant thyroid tumors had significantly higher TCR beta diversity than benign nodules, in blood and tumor.

Original processing notes: The distant-metastasis classifier for papillary thyroid cancer was built from CDR3 differences across clinicopathological groups. TCRdb reprocessed the PCR reads using MiXCR. The V and J calls, along with clone size, are taken from TCRdb and not from the paper's own processing. Among about 24,000 clones, more than 15% were seen once, and the ten largest hold approximately 4.6%. All patients reached thyroid surgery having received no treatment beforehand. Material: blood. The sequence derives from a male donor with papillary thyroid cancer or a benign thyroid nodule (not recorded which). Some clones in this sample may be carry-over from other donors' samples.

CDR3 sequence: CASRAGGSTNEKLFF. In nucleotides, the CDR3 is TGTGCCAGTAGGGCCGGTGGGTCGACTAATGAAAAACTGTTTTTT. The chain carries TRBV12-3 or TRBV12-4 and TRBJ1-4; D is ambiguous. V lost 9 bases and J lost 2, with 16 bases in between. There are 15 residues in the CDR3.